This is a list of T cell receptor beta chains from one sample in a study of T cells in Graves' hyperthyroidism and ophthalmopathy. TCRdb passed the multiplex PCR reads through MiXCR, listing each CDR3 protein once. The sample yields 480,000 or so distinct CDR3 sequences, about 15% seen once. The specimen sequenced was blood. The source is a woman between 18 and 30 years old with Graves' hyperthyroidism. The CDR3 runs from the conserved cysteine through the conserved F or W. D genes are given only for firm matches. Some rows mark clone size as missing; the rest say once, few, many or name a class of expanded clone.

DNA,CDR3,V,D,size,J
TGTGCCAGCAGCCGGACAGGGGGCTTGTCAGAGACCCAGTACTTC,CASSRTGGLSETQYF,TRBV5-8,TRBD1,.,TRBJ2-5
TGTGCCAGCAGTACGACGAAACAGGGGAAAGAGACCCAGTACTTC,CASSTTKQGKETQYF,TRBV6-1,TRBD1,many,TRBJ2-5
TGTGCCAGCAGATTCCTCGCTAGCGGTGAGACCCAGTACTTC,CASRFLASGETQYF,TRBV2,TRBD2,medium-sized,TRBJ2-5
TGCGCCAGCAGCTTGGACAGGGGCAGCTCCTACGAGCAGTACTTC,CASSLDRGSSYEQYF,TRBV4-1,TRBD1,.,TRBJ2-7
TGTGCCAGCAGTGGGTCTAGCGGGGGGTACAATGAGCAGTTCTTC,CASSGSSGGYNEQFF,TRBV2,TRBD2,.,TRBJ2-1
TGCGCCAGCAGCTGGCGGACAGGGATCATGAATGAGCAGTTCTTC,CASSWRTGIMNEQFF,TRBV5-1,TRBD1,few,TRBJ2-1
TGCAGTGCTAGCCCCACAGGGGGCGGTCAGCCCCAGCATTTT,CSASPTGGGQPQHF,TRBV20-1,TRBD1,many,TRBJ1-5
TGTGCCTGGAGTGGGGAAGGCTACACCTTC,CAWSGEGYTF,TRBV30,.,few,TRBJ1-2
TGCGCCAGCAGCTTGGGACTAGCGGGACCCTATGAGCAGTTCTTC,CASSLGLAGPYEQFF,TRBV5-1,TRBD2,few,TRBJ2-1
TGCAGTGCCCCAGGAGGGGCCGCTGAAACCGGGGAGCTGTTTTTT,CSAPGGAAETGELFF,TRBV20-1,.,few,TRBJ2-2
TGTGCCAGCAGCCCCGGAGTAGCGACGAGTGAGCAGTACTTC,CASSPGVATSEQYF,TRBV11-2,.,many,TRBJ2-7
TGTGCCACCAGTCCAGGAGACTATAATGAAAAACTGTTTTTT,CATSPGDYNEKLFF,TRBV24-1,.,.,TRBJ1-4
TGTGCCACCAGCCCCCTACCCAAGGCTTTACTGGTAGAGACCCAGTACTTC,CATSPLPKALLVETQYF,TRBV15,.,many,TRBJ2-5
TGTGCCAGCAAGATTGAGGTGAATACGCAGTATTTT,CASKIEVNTQYF,TRBV7-3,.,.,TRBJ2-3
TGTGCTAGTGGTTTGGGTTGGAGGGACTATACCTACGAGCAGTACTTC,CASGLGWRDYTYEQYF,TRBV12-5,TRBD2,many,TRBJ2-7
TGTGCCAGCAGTGAAGAGAGCGGGAACTTCAATAATGAGCAGTTCTTC,CASSEESGNFNNEQFF,TRBV2,TRBD2,many,TRBJ2-1
TGTGCCTGGAAGCCCGGGACTAGCGGAGTTGGTGAGCAGTTCTTC,CAWKPGTSGVGEQFF,TRBV30,TRBD2,.,TRBJ2-1
TGTGCCAGCAGCCACCCTGGGATCCAGCCCCAGCATTTT,CASSHPGIQPQHF,TRBV14,.,few,TRBJ1-5
TGCAGTGCTAGACACGCCGGGACAAACACCGGGGAGCTGTTTTTT,CSARHAGTNTGELFF,TRBV20-1,.,many,TRBJ2-2
TGTGCCAGCAGTCAGGGCCGGGGGACCCAGTACTTC,CASSQGRGTQYF,TRBV25-1,.,few,TRBJ2-5
TGTGCCAGCAGTTTTAAGGTGAACACTGAAGCTTTCTTT,CASSFKVNTEAFF,TRBV28,.,many,TRBJ1-1
TGCAGTGCTAGACCCGCCCTAAAGGGAACTTTCTTT,CSARPALKGTFF,TRBV20-1,.,many,TRBJ1-1